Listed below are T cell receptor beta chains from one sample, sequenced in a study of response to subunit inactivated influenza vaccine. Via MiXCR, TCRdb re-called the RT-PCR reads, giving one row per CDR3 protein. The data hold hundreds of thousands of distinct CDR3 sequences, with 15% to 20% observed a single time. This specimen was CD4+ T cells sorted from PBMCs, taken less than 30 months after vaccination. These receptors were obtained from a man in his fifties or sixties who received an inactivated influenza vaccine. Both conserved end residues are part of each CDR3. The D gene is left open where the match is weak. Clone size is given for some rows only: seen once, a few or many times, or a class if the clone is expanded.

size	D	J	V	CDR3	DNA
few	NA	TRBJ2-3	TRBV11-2	CASSSTATRTDTQYF	TGTGCCAGCAGCTCAACTGCTACGCGCACAGATACGCAGTATTTT
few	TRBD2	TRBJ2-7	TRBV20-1	CSARTSLAYEQYF	TGCAGTGCTAGGACTAGCTTGGCCTACGAGCAGTACTTC
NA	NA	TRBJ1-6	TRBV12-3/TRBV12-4	CASRTDAYNSPLHF	TGTGCCAGCAGAACGGACGCCTATAATTCACCCCTCCACTTT
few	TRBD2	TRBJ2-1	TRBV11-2	CASSPQPAGGINEQFF	TGTGCCAGCAGCCCGCAACCAGCGGGAGGTATTAATGAGCAGTTCTTC
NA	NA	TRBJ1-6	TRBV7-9	CASSTQGYGSPLHF	TGTGCCAGCAGTACCCAGGGTTATGGATCACCCCTCCACTTT
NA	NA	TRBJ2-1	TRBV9	CASSATSYPYNEQFF	TGTGCCAGCAGCGCCACTAGCTACCCCTACAATGAGCAGTTCTTC
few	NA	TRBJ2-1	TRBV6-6	CASSPQVEQFF	TGTGCCAGCAGTCCACAGGTGGAGCAGTTCTTC
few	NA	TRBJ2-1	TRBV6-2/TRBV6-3	CASGGAREQFF	TGTGCCAGCGGCGGGGCGCGGGAACAGTTCTTC
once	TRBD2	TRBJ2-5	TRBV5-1	CASSLAAGGQETQYF	TGCGCCAGCAGCTTGGCAGCGGGGGGACAAGAGACCCAGTACTTC
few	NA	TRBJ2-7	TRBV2	CASSEKAGPSTYEQYF	TGTGCCAGCAGTGAAAAGGCAGGCCCCTCAACCTACGAGCAGTACTTC
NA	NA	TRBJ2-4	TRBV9	CASSPTDIGLQYF	TGTGCCAGCAGCCCCACCGACATCGGGCTTCAGTACTTC
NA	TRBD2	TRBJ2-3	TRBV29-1	CSVAGPGRGDTDTQYF	TGCAGCGTTGCGGGCCCGGGGCGGGGGGACACAGATACGCAGTATTTT
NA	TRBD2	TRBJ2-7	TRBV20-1	CSASGSTGLADYEQYF	TGCAGTGCTAGTGGCTCTACGGGACTAGCAGACTACGAGCAGTACTTC
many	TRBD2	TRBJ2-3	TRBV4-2	CASSQGASGRASDTQYF	TGTGCCAGCAGCCAAGGCGCTAGCGGGAGGGCCTCCGATACGCAGTATTTT
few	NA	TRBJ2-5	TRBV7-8	CASSLGGTEETQYF	TGTGCCAGCAGCCTCGGAGGGACAGAAGAGACCCAGTACTTC
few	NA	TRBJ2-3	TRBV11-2	CASSSGTRGGTQYF	TGTGCCAGCAGCTCCGGGACAAGAGGAGGTACGCAGTATTTT
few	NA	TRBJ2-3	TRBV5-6	CASSLGVGTRWSDTQYF	TGTGCCAGCAGCTTGGGGGTAGGGACACGGTGGTCAGATACGCAGTATTTT
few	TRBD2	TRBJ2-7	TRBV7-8	CASSPETIAGVAYEQYF	TGTGCCAGCAGCCCGGAGACTATAGCGGGAGTAGCCTACGAGCAGTACTTC
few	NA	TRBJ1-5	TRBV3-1	CASSQDLSNQPQHF	TGTGCCAGCAGCCAAGATCTTAGCAATCAGCCCCAGCATTTT
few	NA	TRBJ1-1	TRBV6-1	CASETEPNTEAFF	TGTGCCAGCGAAACGGAACCGAACACTGAAGCTTTCTTT
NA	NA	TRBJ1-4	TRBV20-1	CSARPGGRGEKLFF	TGCAGTGCTAGACCGGGAGGTCGCGGTGAAAAACTGTTTTTT
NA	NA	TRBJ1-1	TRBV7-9	CASSLVNTEAFF	TGTGCCAGCAGCTTAGTGAACACTGAAGCTTTCTTT
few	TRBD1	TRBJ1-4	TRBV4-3	CASSQFRTGGGEKLFF	TGCGCCAGCAGCCAATTCCGGACAGGGGGCGGTGAAAAACTGTTTTTT
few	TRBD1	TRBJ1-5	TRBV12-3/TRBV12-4	CASTGQVNQPQHF	TGTGCCAGCACTGGACAGGTCAATCAGCCCCAGCATTTT
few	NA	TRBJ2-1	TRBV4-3	CASSQDHRGDNEQFF	TGCGCCAGCAGCCAAGATCATCGAGGAGACAATGAGCAGTTCTTC
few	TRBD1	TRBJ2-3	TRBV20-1	CSATGTGTSTDTQYF	TGCAGTGCCACCGGGACAGGGACCTCCACAGATACGCAGTATTTT
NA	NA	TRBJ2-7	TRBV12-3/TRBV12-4	CASSYGVELYEQYF	TGTGCCAGCAGTTACGGGGTGGAACTTTACGAGCAGTACTTC
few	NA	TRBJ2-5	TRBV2	CAINKQGKETQYF	TGTGCCATCAACAAACAGGGTAAAGAGACCCAGTACTTC
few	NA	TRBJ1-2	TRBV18	CASSHSYGYTF	TGTGCCAGCTCGCACAGCTATGGCTACACCTTC
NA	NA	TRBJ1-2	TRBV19	CASSQGDYGYTF	TGTGCCAGTAGTCAAGGGGACTATGGCTACACCTTC
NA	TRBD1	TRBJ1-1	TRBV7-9	CASSSSPTGDTEAFF	TGTGCCAGCAGCTCATCTCCGACAGGGGACACTGAAGCTTTCTTT
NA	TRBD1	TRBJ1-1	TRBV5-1	CASSFRGTRTVNTEAFF	TGCGCCAGCAGCTTCAGGGGGACTCGGACTGTGAACACTGAAGCTTTCTTT
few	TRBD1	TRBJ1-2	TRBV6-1	CASTRQGGSSYGYTF	TGTGCCAGCACCAGACAGGGTGGATCTTCCTATGGCTACACCTTC
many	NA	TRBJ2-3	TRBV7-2	CASSRGFSTDTQYF	TGTGCCAGCAGCCGGGGGTTCAGCACAGATACGCAGTATTTT
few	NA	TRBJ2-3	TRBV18	CASSPAGVFGADTQYF	TGTGCCAGCTCACCTGCAGGGGTGTTTGGTGCAGATACGCAGTATTTT
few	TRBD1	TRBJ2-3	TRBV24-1	CATSEQGYTQYF	TGTGCCACCAGTGAACAGGGGTATACGCAGTATTTT
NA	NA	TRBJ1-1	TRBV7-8	CASSLRRSSTEAFF	TGTGCCAGCAGCTTGAGACGTTCAAGCACTGAAGCTTTCTTT
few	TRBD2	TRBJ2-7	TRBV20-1	CSASIAGGLYEQYF	TGCAGTGCTAGCATAGCGGGAGGTTTGTACGAGCAGTACTTC
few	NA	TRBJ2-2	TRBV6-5	CASRLLPGDTGELFF	TGTGCCAGCAGGTTACTCCCAGGGGACACCGGGGAGCTGTTTTTT
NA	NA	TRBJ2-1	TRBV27	CASSRKGEWNEQFF	TGTGCCAGCAGTCGGAAGGGGGAGTGGAATGAGCAGTTCTTC
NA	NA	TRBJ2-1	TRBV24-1	CATTDTANEQFF	TGTGCCACCACTGACACCGCCAATGAGCAGTTCTTC
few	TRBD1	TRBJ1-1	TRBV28	CASSIRDRALTEAFF	TGTGCCAGCAGTATCCGGGACAGGGCGCTCACTGAAGCTTTCTTT
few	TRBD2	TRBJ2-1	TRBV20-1	CSARGLAGTYNEQFF	TGCAGTGCTAGGGGACTAGCCGGCACCTACAATGAGCAGTTCTTC
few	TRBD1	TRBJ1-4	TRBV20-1	CSATRQGNEKLFF	TGCAGTGCCACAAGACAGGGTAATGAAAAACTGTTTTTT
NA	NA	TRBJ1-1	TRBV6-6	CASSTLTLTEAFF	TGTGCCAGCAGTACTCTGACCCTCACTGAAGCTTTCTTT
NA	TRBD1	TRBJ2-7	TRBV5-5	CASSRDRAVREQYF	TGTGCCAGCAGCCGGGACAGGGCAGTGAGAGAGCAGTACTTC
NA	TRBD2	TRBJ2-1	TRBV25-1	CASSDRAGVGYNEQFF	TGTGCCAGCAGTGACCGAGCGGGAGTCGGTTACAATGAGCAGTTCTTC
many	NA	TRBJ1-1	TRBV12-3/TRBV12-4	CASSPGVGTEAFF	TGTGCCAGCAGCCCAGGGGTAGGGACTGAAGCTTTCTTT
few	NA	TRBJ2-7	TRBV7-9	CASSRRDTTYEQYF	TGTGCCAGCAGCCGACGGGACACAACCTACGAGCAGTACTTC
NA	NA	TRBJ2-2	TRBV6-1	CASTLEMNTGELFF	TGTGCCAGCACCCTTGAAATGAACACCGGGGAGCTGTTTTTT
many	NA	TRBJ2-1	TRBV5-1	CASSLGYGSSYNEQFF	TGTGCCAGCAGCTTAGGGTACGGTTCATCCTACAATGAGCAGTTCTTC
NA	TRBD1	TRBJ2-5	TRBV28	CASSIWDRGEETQYF	TGTGCCAGCAGTATTTGGGACAGGGGAGAAGAGACCCAGTACTTC
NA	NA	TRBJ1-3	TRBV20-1	CSARLGGNTIYF	TGCAGTGCTAGATTGGGAGGAAACACCATATATTTT
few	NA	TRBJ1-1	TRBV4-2	CASSQDVRRGTEAFF	TGTGCCAGCAGCCAAGATGTCCGGAGGGGCACTGAAGCTTTCTTT